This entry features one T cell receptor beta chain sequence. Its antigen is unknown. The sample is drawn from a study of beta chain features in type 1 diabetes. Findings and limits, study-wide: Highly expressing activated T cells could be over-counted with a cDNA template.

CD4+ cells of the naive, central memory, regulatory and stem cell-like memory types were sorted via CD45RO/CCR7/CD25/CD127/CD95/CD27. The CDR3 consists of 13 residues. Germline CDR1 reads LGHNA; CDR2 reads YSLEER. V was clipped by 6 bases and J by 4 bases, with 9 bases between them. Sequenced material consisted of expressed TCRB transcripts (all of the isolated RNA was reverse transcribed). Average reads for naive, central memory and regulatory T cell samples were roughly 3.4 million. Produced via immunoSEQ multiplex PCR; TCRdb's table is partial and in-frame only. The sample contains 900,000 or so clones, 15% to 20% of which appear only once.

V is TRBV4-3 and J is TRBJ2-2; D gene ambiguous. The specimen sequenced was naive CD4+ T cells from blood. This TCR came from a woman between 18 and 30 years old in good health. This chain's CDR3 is CASSQQTTGELFF. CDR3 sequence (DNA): TGCGCCAGCAGTCAACAAACCACCGGGGAGCTGTTTTTT.